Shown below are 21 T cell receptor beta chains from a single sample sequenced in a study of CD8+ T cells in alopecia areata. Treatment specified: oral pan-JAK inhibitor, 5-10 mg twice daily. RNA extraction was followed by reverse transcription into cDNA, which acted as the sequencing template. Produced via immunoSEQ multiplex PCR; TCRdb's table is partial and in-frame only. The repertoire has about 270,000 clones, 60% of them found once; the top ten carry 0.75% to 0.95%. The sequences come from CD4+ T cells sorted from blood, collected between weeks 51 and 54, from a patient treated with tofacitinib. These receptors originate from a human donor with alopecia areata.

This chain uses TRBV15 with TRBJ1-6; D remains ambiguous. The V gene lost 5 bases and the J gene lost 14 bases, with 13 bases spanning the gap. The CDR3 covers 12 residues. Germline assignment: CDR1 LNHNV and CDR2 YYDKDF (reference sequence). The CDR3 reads CATSGSRGALHF. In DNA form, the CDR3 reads TGTGCCACCAGCGGGTCCCGTGGGGCCCTCCACTTT.

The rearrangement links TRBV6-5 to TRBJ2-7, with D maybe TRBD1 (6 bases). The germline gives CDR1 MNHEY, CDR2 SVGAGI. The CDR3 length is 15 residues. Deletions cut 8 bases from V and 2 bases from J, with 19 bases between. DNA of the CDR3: TGTGCCAGCGTTGGTTCGGGGTACAGGGCCTACGAGCAGTACTTC. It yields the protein CASVGSGYRAYEQYF.

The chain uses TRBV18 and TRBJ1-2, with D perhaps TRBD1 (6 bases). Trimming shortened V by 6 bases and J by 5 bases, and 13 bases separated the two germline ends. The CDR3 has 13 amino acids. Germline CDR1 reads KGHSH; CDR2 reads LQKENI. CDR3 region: CASSLQTGYGYTF. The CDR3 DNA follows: TGTGCCAGCTCCCTACAAACAGGGTATGGCTACACCTTC.

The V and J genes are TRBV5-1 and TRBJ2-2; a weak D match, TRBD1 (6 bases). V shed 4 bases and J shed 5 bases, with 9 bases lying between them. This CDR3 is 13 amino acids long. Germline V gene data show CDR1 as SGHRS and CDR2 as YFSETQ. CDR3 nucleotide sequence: TGCGCCAGCAGCACACAGGGTACCGGGGAGCTGTTTTTT. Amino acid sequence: CASSTQGTGELFF.

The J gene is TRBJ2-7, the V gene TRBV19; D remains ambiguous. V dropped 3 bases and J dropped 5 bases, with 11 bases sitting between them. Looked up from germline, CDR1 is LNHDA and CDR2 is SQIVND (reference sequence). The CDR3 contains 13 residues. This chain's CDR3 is CASSIGIRDEQYF. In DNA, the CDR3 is TGTGCCAGTAGTATCGGTATTAGGGACGAGCAGTACTTC.

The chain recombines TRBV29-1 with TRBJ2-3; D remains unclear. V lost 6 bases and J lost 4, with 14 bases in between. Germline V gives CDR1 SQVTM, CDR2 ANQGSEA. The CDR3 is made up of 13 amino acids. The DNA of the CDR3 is TGCAGCGTCCGATGGGTACGGGCAGATACGCAGTATTTT. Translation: CSVRWVRADTQYF.

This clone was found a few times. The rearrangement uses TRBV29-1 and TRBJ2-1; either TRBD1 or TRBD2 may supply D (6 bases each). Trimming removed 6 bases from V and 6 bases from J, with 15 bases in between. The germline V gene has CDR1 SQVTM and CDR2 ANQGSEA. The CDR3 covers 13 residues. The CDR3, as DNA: TGCAGCGTGGAACGGGGGCTGGGCAATGAGCAGTTCTTC. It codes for CSVERGLGNEQFF.

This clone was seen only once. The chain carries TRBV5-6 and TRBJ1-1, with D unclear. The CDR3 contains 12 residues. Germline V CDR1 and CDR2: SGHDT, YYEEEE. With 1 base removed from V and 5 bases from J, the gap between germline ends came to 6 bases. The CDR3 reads CASSLSGTEAFF. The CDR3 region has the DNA TGTGCCAGCAGCTTGTCGGGAACTGAAGCTTTCTTT. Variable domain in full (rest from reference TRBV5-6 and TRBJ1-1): DAGVTQSPTHLIKTRGQQVTLRCSPKSGHDTVSWYQQALGQGPQFIFQYYEEEERQRGNFPDRFSGHQFPNYSSELNVNALLLGDSALYLCASSLSGTEAFFGQGTRLTVV.

The CDR3 here is CASSSGAQETQYF. The CDR3 nucleotides read TGCGCCAGCAGTTCCGGGGCCCAAGAGACCCAGTACTTC. The chain employs TRBV5-1 and TRBJ2-5, with D possibly called TRBD1 or TRBD2 (5 bases each). Germline V gene sequence: CDR1 SGHRS, CDR2 YFSETQ. This CDR3 has 13 amino acids. The V and J ends lost 5 bases and 1 base respectively, with 9 bases between them.

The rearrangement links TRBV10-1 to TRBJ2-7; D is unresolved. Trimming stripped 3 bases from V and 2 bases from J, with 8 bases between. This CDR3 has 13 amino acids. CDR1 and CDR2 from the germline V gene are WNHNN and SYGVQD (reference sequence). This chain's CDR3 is CASSELRTYEQYF. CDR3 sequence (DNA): TGCGCCAGCAGTGAATTACGGACCTACGAGCAGTACTTC.

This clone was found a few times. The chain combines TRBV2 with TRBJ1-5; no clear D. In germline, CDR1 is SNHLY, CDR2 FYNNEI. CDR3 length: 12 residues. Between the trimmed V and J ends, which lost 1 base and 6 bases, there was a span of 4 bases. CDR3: CASSEGVQPQHF. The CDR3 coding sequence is TGTGCCAGCAGTGAAGGGGTTCAGCCCCAGCATTTT. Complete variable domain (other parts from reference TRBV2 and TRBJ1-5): EPEVTQTPSHQVTQMGQEVILRCVPISNHLYFYWYRQILGQKVEFLVSFYNNEISEKSEIFDDQFSVERPDGSNFTLKIRSTKLEDSAMYFCASSEGVQPQHFGDGTRLSIL.

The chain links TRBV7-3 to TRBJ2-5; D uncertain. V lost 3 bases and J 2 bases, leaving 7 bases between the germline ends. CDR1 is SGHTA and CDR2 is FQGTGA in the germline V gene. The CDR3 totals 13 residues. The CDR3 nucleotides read TGTGCCAGCAGCTTTGAGGTGCAAGAGACCCAGTACTTC. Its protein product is CASSFEVQETQYF.

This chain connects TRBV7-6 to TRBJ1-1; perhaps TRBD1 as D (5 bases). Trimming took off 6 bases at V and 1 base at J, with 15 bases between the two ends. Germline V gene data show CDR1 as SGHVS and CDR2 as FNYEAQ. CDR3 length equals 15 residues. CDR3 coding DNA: TGTGCCAGCAGGCCCCGGGACCAAAAGAACACTGAAGCTTTCTTT. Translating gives CASRPRDQKNTEAFF.

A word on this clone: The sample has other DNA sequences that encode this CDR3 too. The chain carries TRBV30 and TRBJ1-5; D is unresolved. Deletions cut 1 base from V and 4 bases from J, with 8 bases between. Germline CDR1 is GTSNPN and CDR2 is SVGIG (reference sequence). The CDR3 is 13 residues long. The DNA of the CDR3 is TGTGCCTGGAGTGCGGGCCTTAATCAGCCCCAGCATTTT. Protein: CAWSAGLNQPQHF.

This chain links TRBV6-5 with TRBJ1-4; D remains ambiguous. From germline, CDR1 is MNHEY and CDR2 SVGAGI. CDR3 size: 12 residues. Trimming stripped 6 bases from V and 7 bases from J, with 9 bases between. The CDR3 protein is CASSRRTEKLFF. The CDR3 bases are TGTGCCAGCAGCCGCAGGACTGAAAAACTGTTTTTT.

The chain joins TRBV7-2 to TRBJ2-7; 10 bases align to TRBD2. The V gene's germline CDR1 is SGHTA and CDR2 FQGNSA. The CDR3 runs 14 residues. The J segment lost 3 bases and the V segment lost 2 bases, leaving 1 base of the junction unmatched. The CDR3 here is CASSLTSGVYEQYF. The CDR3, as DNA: TGTGCCAGCAGCTTAACTAGCGGGGTCTACGAGCAGTACTTC.

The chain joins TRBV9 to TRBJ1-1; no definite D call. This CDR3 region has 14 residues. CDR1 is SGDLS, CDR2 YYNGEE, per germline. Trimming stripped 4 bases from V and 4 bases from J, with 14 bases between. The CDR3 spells CASSPSGQATEAFF. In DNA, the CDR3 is TGTGCCAGCAGCCCCTCAGGTCAAGCCACTGAAGCTTTCTTT.

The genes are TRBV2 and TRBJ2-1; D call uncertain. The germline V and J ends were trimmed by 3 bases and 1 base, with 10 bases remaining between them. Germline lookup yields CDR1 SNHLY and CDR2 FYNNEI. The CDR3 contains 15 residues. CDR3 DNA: TGTGCCAGCAGTGAGTGGGCGAGGTCCTACAATGAGCAGTTCTTC. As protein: CASSEWARSYNEQFF.

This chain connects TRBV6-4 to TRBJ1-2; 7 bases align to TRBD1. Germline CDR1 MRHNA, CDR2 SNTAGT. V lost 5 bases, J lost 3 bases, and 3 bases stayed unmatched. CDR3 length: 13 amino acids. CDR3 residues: CASSNQGDYGYTF. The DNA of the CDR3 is TGTGCCAGCAGTAACCAGGGGGACTATGGCTACACCTTC.

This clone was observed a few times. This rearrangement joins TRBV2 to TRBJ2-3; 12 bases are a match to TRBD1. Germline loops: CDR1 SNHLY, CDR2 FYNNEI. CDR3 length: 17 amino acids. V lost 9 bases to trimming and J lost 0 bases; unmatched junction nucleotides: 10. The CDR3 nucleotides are TGTGCCAGAGATCGGGACAGGGGGCTCTCTAGCACAGATACGCAGTATTTT. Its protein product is CARDRDRGLSSTDTQYF.

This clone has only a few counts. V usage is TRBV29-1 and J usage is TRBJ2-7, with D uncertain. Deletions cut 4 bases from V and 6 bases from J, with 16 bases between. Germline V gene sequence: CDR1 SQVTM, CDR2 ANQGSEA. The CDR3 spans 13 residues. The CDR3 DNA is TGCAGCGTTGGAAGCGCCTTAGGTCTCGAGCAGTACTTC. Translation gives CSVGSALGLEQYF.